This section outlines one T cell receptor (beta chain) sequence together with its context. This clonotype was observed a handful of times. What this receptor recognizes is not known. No base quality information exists; no much larger clone differs at one position. The library was built by means of 5' RACE. This sample was sequenced with an Illumina HiSeq 2500. A second PCR of about 6 to 11 cycles was performed with a sample-barcoded 5' primer and a J-beta primer mix. A template-switch 5' adaptor carrying 12 random nucleotides introduced a unique molecular identifier onto each TCR beta cDNA molecule. Each sample yielded at least 2.5 million CDR3-containing paired-end reads. First-strand cDNA synthesis was performed from all RNA using the Mint cDNA synthesis kit, with priming by a TRBC-specific oligonucleotide. Following uracil-DNA glycosylase treatment, all cDNA underwent a first 18-cycle PCR with the universal primers M1SS and BC2_uni_R. The study's own analysis went as follows. Each sample was normalized by randomly selecting 1 million high-quality reads, each carrying a distinct molecular identifier. Instead of being binned into consensus sequences, reads with shared molecular identifiers were discarded. MiTCR, with a Q25 quality threshold and the strictest error-elimination algorithm, was used for CDR3 identification, clonotype clustering and error correction. Lower-bound total TCR beta diversity was estimated with a nonparametric unseen species model using Euler transformation. TCRdb took the public reads, trimmed them with fastp at Q25, ran MiXCR for clone calling and kept in-frame beta chains. A single entry per CDR3 protein holds the most common genes and DNA from its merged rows. The V and J calls and clone size come from TCRdb's table, not from the authors' own analysis. The sample profile shows about 1,500,000 distinct CDR3 sequences; 28% of them were found once. Clones ranked in the top ten supply 7% to 9% of the sample.

The entry originates in a study of blood T cells in healthy people across ages (dated by TCRdb to 2013 to 2016). As for the study more broadly: Template switching captured roughly one uniquely barcoded TCR beta cDNA molecule per two T cells in model experiments. The study analyzed two additional independent replicas of 1 million unique cDNA reads from the same blood draw for two donors, one aged 18 to 30 and one aged 80 or older. To avoid experimental bias, donors of different ages were distributed randomly across sequencing lanes. The donors were split into four age groups: young (average 16 years), middle-aged (nearly 40), aged (62) and long-lived (more than 80). The study measured age-related changes in TCR beta repertoire diversity using deep sequencing normalized with unique cDNA molecular identifiers. The paper as a whole reports these results and caveats: A strong correlation was found between observed TCR beta diversity and the percentage of naive T cells measured by flow cytometry. The CMV infection status of donors was not known, potentially confounding age-related changes in expanded clonotypes. Estimates of total diversity based on one million sequenced T cells were considered lower bounds and underestimates. Compared with the aged group, the long-lived group had more naive CD4+ T cells, fewer expanded clones and increased TCR diversity, a pattern suggesting age selection. Conclusive comparison of naive and antigen-experienced compartments was prevented by the profiling of bulk unsorted PBMCs. Observed TCR beta diversity per million T cells fell roughly linearly with age, and a significant reduction was already apparent by age roughly 40.

The 39 donors, aged about 6 to 100 years, were systemically healthy Caucasian individuals from Russia. Ten milliliters of peripheral blood were drawn from each donor into EDTA-treated Vacutainer tubes. Ficoll-Paque density-gradient centrifugation was used to isolate PBMCs, with at least 6.5 million per sample. Total RNA was extracted from PBMCs with Trizol reagent, with at least 6 micrograms obtained per sample. For every donor, flow cytometry on a PBMC aliquot measured the percentage of naive CD45RAhigh/CD27high T cells. Including the terminal cysteine and phenylalanine, the CDR3 comprises 13 residues. Solely the CDR3 DNA is kept, with 39 bases framed from the first base. Reading the germline V gene (reference sequence) gives CDR1 DFQATT and CDR2 SNEGSKA. Trimming takes 6 bases from V and 7 bases from J, and the germline ends sit 13 bases apart.

Recombination connected TRBV20-1 to TRBJ1-6, and TRBD1 may be the D gene, going by 5 matching bases. The receptor was derived from a woman in her 30s in good health. Source material: blood. In nucleotide form, the sequence is TGCAGTGCACCCGGGACTTTGAATTCACCCCTCCACTTT. It encodes CSAPGTLNSPLHF.